This paragraph covers one T cell receptor (beta chain) sequence. The source of the sample is a study of blood T cell repertoires in COVID-19. Study as a whole: Donors in the United States, Italy and Spain gave samples during acute or convalescent COVID-19. Nucleic acid was either cDNA or gDNA, and it came from T cells, B-cell-depleted T cells, or PBMCs.

Original analysis: The authors estimated nucleated cell counts from reference gene primer amplification. The repertoire was sequenced with immunoSEQ multiplex PCR; TCRdb's copy has only in-frame clones and lacks some. V and J calls and clone size follow that table, whereas D and trimming were derived from the DNA. The top ten hold 8% to 13% of the sample, which has approximately 260,000 clones, approximately 85% seen once. J lost 6 bases, V lost 2 bases, and 9 bases had no gene match. Germline assignment: CDR1 SGHRS and CDR2 YFSETQ. The CDR3 runs 15 residues. The source of this sequence is a woman aged 70-85 years with acute or convalescent COVID-19. The specimen sequenced was peripheral blood. The chain uses TRBV5-1 and TRBJ2-3; 7 positions match TRBD2. CDR3 sequence: CASSLFTQTSDTQYF. The DNA for the CDR3 is TGCGCCAGCAGCTTATTTACTCAGACTAGCGATACGCAGTATTTT.